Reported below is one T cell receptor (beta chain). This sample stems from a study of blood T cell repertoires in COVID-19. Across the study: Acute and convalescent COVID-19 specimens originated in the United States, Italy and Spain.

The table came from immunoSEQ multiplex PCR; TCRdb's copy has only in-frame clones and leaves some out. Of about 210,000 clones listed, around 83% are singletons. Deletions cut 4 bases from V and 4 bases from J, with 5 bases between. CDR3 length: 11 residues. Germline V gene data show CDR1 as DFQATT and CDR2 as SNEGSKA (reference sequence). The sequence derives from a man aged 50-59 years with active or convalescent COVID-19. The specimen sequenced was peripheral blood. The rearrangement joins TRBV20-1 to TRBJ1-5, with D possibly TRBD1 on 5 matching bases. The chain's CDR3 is CSAKGNQPQHF. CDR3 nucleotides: TGCAGTGCTAAGGGGAATCAGCCCCAGCATTTT.